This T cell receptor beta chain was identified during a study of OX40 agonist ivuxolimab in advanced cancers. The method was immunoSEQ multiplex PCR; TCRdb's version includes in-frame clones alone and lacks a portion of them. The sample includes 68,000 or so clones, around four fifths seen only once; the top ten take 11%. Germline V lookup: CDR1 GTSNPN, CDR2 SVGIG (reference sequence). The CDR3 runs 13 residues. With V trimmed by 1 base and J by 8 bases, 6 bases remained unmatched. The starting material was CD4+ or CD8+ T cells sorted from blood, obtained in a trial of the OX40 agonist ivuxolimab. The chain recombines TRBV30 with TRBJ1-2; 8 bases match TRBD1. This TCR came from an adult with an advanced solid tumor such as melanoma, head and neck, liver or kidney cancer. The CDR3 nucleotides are TGTGCCTGGAGTGATGGACAGGGTTGGGGCTACACCTTC. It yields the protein CAWSDGQGWGYTF.